The rows below give T cell receptor beta chains drawn from one sample of a study of memory CD4+ T cells and cytomegalovirus serostatus. Clones were read by immunoSEQ multiplex PCR, and TCRdb kept only the in-frame ones, dropping some. The sample holds more than 45,000 clones; 70% to 85% are singletons and the top ten take roughly 0.59%. Material for sequencing was memory CD4+ T cells from blood. The source is an adult in good health and CMV-seronegative. Each CDR3 is given with its conserved first and last residue. The order of the fields is V gene, J gene, clone size, D gene, CDR3 DNA, CDR3 protein. A D gene is named only where the DNA matches it firmly. Size values are once, few and many counts, or a class for expanded clones, and some rows have none.

>TRBV7-2|TRBJ1-2|.|.
TGTGCCAGCAGCCTCGGGACATTTGGCTACACCTTC
CASSLGTFGYTF
>TRBV7-2|TRBJ2-1|.|TRBD1
TGTGCCAGCAACAACAGGGGGACGGAATACAATGAGCAGTTCTTC
CASNNRGTEYNEQFF
>TRBV19|TRBJ2-7|few|.
TGTGCCAGCGGAGCCGGGACACGAGGGGGTTACGAGCAGTACTTC
CASGAGTRGGYEQYF
>TRBV7-8|TRBJ1-1|once|TRBD1
TGTGCCAGCAGCTCTACCCGACAGGGGGGGAACACTGAAGCTTTCTTT
CASSSTRQGGNTEAFF
>TRBV6-5|TRBJ2-4|.|.
TGTGCCAGCAGGGGGAAGCCCCCAGCCAAAAACATTCAGTACTTC
CASRGKPPAKNIQYF
>TRBV18|TRBJ2-3|once|TRBD2
TGTGCCAGCTCACCACCTCCAGCGGGGGACACAGATACGCAGTATTTT
CASSPPPAGDTDTQYF
>TRBV7-9|TRBJ2-3|.|.
TGTGCCAGCACAGGGAGCGTCACAGATACGCAGTATTTT
CASTGSVTDTQYF
>TRBV7-2|TRBJ1-2|.|.
TGTGCCAGCAGCTTTCAGCAGGGGAGCAGGAACTATGGCTACACCTTC
CASSFQQGSRNYGYTF
>TRBV4-2|TRBJ1-3|once|.
TGTGCCAGCAGCCAAGATCGGACGCTAGGAAACACCATATATTTT
CASSQDRTLGNTIYF
>TRBV5-1|TRBJ2-7|few|TRBD2
TGCGCCAGCAGGCAATCCCTAGCGGACTACGAGCAGTACTTC
CASRQSLADYEQYF
>TRBV15|TRBJ1-1|once|.
TGTGCCACCAGCAGAGATACCGGGGAAGCTTTCTTT
CATSRDTGEAFF
>TRBV19|TRBJ1-2|.|.
TGTGCCAGTAGAGAAACCGGGACCGACTATGGCTACACCTTC
CASRETGTDYGYTF
>TRBV9|TRBJ2-3|.|TRBD1
TGTGCCAGCAGCGTAGAAGGACAGGGGGCACATACGCAGTATTTT
CASSVEGQGAHTQYF
>TRBV6-6|TRBJ2-3|.|.
TGTGCCAGCAATGTGGGCCGCGGGGGCAGCACAGATACGCAGTATTTT
CASNVGRGGSTDTQYF
>TRBV5-1|TRBJ2-1|.|.
TGCGCCAGCAGCTTGGATCACGGCTCGGGTCACAATGAGCAGTTCTTC
CASSLDHGSGHNEQFF
>TRBV6-1|TRBJ2-3|once|TRBD2
TGTGCCAGCAGAAGGACTAGCGGGGGCACAGATACGCAGTATTTT
CASRRTSGGTDTQYF
>TRBV18|TRBJ1-1|.|.
TGTGCCAGCTCACCAAGGCAGAACACTGAAGCTTTCTTT
CASSPRQNTEAFF
>TRBV7-2|TRBJ2-5|.|TRBD2
TGTGCCAGCAGTGGAGCGGGGGCGGAGACCCAGTACTTC
CASSGAGAETQYF
>TRBV5-1|TRBJ2-7|once|TRBD1
TGCGCCAGCAGCGCCCAAGCGGGACAGGGGACCTACGAGCAGTACTTC
CASSAQAGQGTYEQYF
>TRBV4-2|TRBJ1-2|few|.
TGTGCCAGCAGCCAAGAGGTTCTGGACTATGGCTACACCTTC
CASSQEVLDYGYTF
>TRBV19|TRBJ1-5|.|.
TGTGCCAGTAGTATAGTTGGCAGGTATAGCAATCAGCCCCAGCATTTT
CASSIVGRYSNQPQHF
>TRBV5-1|TRBJ1-2|.|TRBD1
TGCGCCAGCAGCTTACCGGACAGGAACTATGGCTACACCTTC
CASSLPDRNYGYTF
>TRBV20-1|TRBJ1-2|.|.
TGCAGTGCTAGAAGGGAGTATGGCTACACCTTC
CSARREYGYTF
>TRBV6-5|TRBJ1-2|.|.
TGTGCCAGCAGGCGGGCCTATGGCTACACCTTC
CASRRAYGYTF
>TRBV6-6|TRBJ2-5|.|TRBD2
TGTGCCAGCAGTACCCTAGCGGGGAAGACCCAGTACTTC
CASSTLAGKTQYF
>TRBV29-1|TRBJ2-7|.|.
TGCAGCGTTGAAGATGGGGATGGGGGGCATTCTTCCGAGCAGTACTTC
CSVEDGDGGHSSEQYF
>TRBV14|TRBJ2-2|medium-sized|.
TGTGCCAGCAGCCAGGGTGTTCTGTCGAACACCGGGGAGCTGTTTTTT
CASSQGVLSNTGELFF
>TRBV18|TRBJ2-5|few|TRBD1
TGTGCCAGCTCACCTCGTGGACAGGGGGGTGAGACCCAGTACTTC
CASSPRGQGGETQYF
>TRBV15|TRBJ2-3|.|.
TGTGCCACCAGCAGATCCGGGCTAGGCGGCACAGATACGCAGTATTTT
CATSRSGLGGTDTQYF
>TRBV5-1|TRBJ2-3|.|TRBD1
TGCGCCAGCAGCTGGGGACAGGGGGAGCGGACAGATACGCAGTATTTT
CASSWGQGERTDTQYF
>TRBV11-2|TRBJ1-4|.|.
TGTGCCAGCAGCCCCTGGACACTGGGGGATGAAAAACTGTTTTTT
CASSPWTLGDEKLFF
>TRBV7-9|TRBJ2-1|.|.
TGTGCCAGCAGCTTAGCCGGGGCCAATGAGCAGTTCTTC
CASSLAGANEQFF
>TRBV6-1|TRBJ1-6|.|TRBD1
TGTGCCAGCCACCCGCCGGGACAGGGAGATTCACCCCTCCACTTT
CASHPPGQGDSPLHF
>TRBV10-3|TRBJ1-6|few|.
TGTGCCATCAGTGACTCGGGATTTAATTCACCCCTCCACTTT
CAISDSGFNSPLHF
>TRBV9|TRBJ1-6|.|.
TGTGCCAGCAGCGCCCGACCACCGAGCTCCTATAATTCACCCCTCCACTTT
CASSARPPSSYNSPLHF
>TRBV9|TRBJ1-4|.|.
TGTGCCAGCAGCGCAAGGGGCCTGGGCGAAAAACTGTTTTTT
CASSARGLGEKLFF
>TRBV7-8|TRBJ2-1|.|.
TGTGCCAGCAGCTTACGGGACCGATACAATGAGCAGTTCTTC
CASSLRDRYNEQFF
>TRBV27|TRBJ1-6|.|TRBD1
TGTGCCAGCAGAAAGCAACAGGGGGGCCATAATTCACCCCTCCACTTT
CASRKQQGGHNSPLHF
>TRBV11-2|TRBJ2-1|once|TRBD1
TGTGCCAGCAGCTTCCCGGGACAGGGGGCTAATGAGCAGTTCTTC
CASSFPGQGANEQFF
>TRBV6-4|TRBJ2-1|.|TRBD2
TGTGCCAGCAGTGGACTAGCGGGGACCGGGGAGTGGTTCTTC
CASSGLAGTGEWFF
>TRBV5-1|TRBJ2-2|.|TRBD1
TGCGCCAGCAGCTTAGACAGGGGCTCCACCGGGGAGCTGTTTTTT
CASSLDRGSTGELFF
>TRBV7-9|TRBJ2-1|.|.
TGTGCCAGCAGCTTAGGCAGGACGGACAATGAGCAGTTCTTC
CASSLGRTDNEQFF
>TRBV30|TRBJ2-3|.|.
TGTGCCTGGATACGGCGGGCGCTCAAAGGCGGGGCTGACACAGATACGCAGTATTTT
CAWIRRALKGGADTDTQYF
>TRBV19|TRBJ1-1|.|.
TGTGCCAGTAGTATAAAACTAGGGGGTTATGAAGCTTTCTTT
CASSIKLGGYEAFF
>TRBV7-8|TRBJ1-1|.|.
TGTGCCAGCAGCTTAGGCCCGCGGGGCCCGAACACTGAAGCTTTCTTT
CASSLGPRGPNTEAFF
>TRBV5-1|TRBJ1-2|.|.
TGCGCCAGCAGCTTGATTCAGGATCCGTCCGGCTACACCTTC
CASSLIQDPSGYTF
>TRBV2|TRBJ1-2|once|.
TGTGCCAGCAGTGTTGGAGGGCACGGGGCTGGCTACACCTTC
CASSVGGHGAGYTF
>TRBV6-5|TRBJ2-7|.|.
TGTGCCAGCAGTTACGGCCAGGGCTCCTACGAGCAGTACTTC
CASSYGQGSYEQYF
>TRBV2|TRBJ1-5|.|.
TGTGCCAGCAGCCCTCGGGGTGAACCCCAGCATTTT
CASSPRGEPQHF
>TRBV6-5|TRBJ2-5|.|TRBD1
TGTGCCAGCAGTTACTCAGGGGGCGCCGAGACCCAGTACTTC
CASSYSGGAETQYF